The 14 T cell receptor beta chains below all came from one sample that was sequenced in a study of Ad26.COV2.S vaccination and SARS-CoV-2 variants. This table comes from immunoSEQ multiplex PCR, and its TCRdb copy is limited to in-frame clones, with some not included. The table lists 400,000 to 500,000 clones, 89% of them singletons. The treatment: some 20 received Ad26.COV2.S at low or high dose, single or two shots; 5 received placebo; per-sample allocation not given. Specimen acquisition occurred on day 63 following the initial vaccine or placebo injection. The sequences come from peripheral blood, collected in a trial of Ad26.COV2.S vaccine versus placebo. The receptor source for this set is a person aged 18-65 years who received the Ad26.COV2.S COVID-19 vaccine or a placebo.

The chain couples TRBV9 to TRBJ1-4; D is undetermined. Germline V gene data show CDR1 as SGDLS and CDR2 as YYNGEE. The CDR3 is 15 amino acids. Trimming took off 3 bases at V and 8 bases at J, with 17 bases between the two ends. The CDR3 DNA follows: TGTGCCAGCAGCGCCTTTTCGGGAAAGAAAGAAAAACTGTTTTTT. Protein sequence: CASSAFSGKKEKLFF. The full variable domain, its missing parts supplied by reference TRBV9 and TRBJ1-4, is DSGVTQTPKHLITATGQRVTLRCSPRSGDLSVYWYQQSLDQGLQFLIQYYNGEERAKGNILERFSAQQFPDLHSELNLSSLELGDSALYFCASSAFSGKKEKLFFGSGTQLSVL.

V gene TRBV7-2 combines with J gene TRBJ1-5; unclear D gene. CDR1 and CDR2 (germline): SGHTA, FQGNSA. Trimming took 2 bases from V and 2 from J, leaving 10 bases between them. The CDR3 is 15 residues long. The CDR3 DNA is TGTGCCAGCAGCTTAAGTGTTTCCGGCAATCAGCCCCAGCATTTT. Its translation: CASSLSVSGNQPQHF.

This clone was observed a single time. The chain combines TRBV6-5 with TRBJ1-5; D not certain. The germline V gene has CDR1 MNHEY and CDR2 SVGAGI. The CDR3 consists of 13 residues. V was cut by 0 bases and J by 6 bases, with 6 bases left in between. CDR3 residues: CASSYSEGQPQHF. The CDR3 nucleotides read TGTGCCAGCAGTTACTCGGAGGGTCAGCCCCAGCATTTT.

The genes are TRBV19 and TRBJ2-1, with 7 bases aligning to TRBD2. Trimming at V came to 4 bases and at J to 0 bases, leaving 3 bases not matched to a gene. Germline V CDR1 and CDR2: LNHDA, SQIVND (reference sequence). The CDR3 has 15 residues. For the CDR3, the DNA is TGTGCCAGTAGTACGGGGGGAGCCTCCTACAATGAGCAGTTCTTC. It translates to CASSTGGASYNEQFF.

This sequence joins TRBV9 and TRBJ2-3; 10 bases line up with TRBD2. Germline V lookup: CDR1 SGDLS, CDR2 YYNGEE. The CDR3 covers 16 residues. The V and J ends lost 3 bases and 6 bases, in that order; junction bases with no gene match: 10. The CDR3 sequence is CASSGLAGVQSDTQYF. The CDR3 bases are TGTGCCAGCAGCGGGCTAGCGGGAGTACAATCGGATACGCAGTATTTT.

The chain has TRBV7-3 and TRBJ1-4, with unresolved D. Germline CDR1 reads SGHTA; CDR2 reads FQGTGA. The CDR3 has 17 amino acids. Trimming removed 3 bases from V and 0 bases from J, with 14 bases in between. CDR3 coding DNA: TGTGCCAGCAGCTTGCGAGGGCCGGCAGCAACTAATGAAAAACTGTTTTTT. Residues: CASSLRGPAATNEKLFF.

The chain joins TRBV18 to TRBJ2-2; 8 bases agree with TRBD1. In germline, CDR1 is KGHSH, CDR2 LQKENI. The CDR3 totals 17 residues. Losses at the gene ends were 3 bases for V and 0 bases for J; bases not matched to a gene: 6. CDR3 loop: CASSPRGQGANTGELFF. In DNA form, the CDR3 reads TGTGCCAGCTCACCTAGAGGACAGGGAGCGAACACCGGGGAGCTGTTTTTT.

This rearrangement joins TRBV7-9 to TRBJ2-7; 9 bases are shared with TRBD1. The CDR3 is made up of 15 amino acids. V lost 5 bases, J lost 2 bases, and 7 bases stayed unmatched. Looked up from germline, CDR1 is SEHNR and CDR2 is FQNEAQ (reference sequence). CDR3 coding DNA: TGTGCCAGCAGCCTTCGGACAGGGGAGGCCTACGAGCAGTACTTC. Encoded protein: CASSLRTGEAYEQYF.

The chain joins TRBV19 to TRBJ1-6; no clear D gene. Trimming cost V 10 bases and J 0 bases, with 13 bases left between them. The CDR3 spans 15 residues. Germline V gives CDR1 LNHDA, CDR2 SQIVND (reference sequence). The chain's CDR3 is CATTQRTSYNSPLHF. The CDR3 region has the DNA TGTGCCACCACCCAGCGCACCTCCTATAATTCACCCCTCCACTTT.

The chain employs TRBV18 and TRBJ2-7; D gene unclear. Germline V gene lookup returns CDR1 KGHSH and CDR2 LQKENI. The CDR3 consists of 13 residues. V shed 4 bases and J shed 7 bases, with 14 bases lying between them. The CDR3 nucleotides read TGTGCCAGCTCACTTCAGGCGCCCGGGGAGCAGTACGTC. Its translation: CASSLQAPGEQYV.

Written as DNA, the CDR3 is TGTGCCAGCAGCCAAGATCAGGGCCAGTCCCCCGCAGATACGCAGTATTTT. As protein: CASSQDQGQSPADTQYF. The chain uses TRBV3-1 (or the pseudogene TRBV3-2) and TRBJ2-3; possible D gene TRBD1, 5 bases. From germline, CDR1 is LGHDT and CDR2 YNNKEL (reference sequence). There are 17 residues in the CDR3. The V and J ends lost 0 bases and 4 bases respectively, with 17 bases between them.

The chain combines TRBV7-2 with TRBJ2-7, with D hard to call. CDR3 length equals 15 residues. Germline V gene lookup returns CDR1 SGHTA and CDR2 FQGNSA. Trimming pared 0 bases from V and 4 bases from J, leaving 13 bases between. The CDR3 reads CASSLAPGYPYEQYV. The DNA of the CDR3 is TGTGCCAGCAGCTTAGCCCCGGGTTACCCTTACGAGCAGTACGTC.

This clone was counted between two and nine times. CDR3 DNA: TGTGCCAGCTCTGCGGGACTAGCGGACTACGAGCAGTACGTC. Amino acid sequence: CASSAGLADYEQYV. This sequence joins TRBV18 and TRBJ2-7; TRBD2 matches 11 bases. In germline, CDR1 is KGHSH, CDR2 LQKENI. The CDR3 loop spans 14 amino acids. J gave up 3 bases and V 6 bases, and 4 bases lay outside the gene matches.

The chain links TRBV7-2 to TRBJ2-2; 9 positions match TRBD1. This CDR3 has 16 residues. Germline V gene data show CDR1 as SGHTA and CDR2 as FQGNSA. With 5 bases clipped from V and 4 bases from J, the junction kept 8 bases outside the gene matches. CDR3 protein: CASSAQGAFFTGELFF. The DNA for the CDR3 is TGTGCCAGCAGCGCACAGGGGGCGTTTTTCACCGGGGAGCTGTTTTTT. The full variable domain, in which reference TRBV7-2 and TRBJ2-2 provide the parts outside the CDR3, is GAGVSQSPSNKVTEKGKDVELRCDPISGHTALYWYRQSLGQGLEFLIYFQGNSAPDKSGLPSDRFSAERTGGSVSTLTIQRTQQEDSAVYLCASSAQGAFFTGELFFGEGSRLTVL.